This record concerns one T cell receptor beta chain sequence. The data belong to a study of T cells in Graves' hyperthyroidism and ophthalmopathy. V gave up 9 bases and J gave up 4 bases; unmatched junction bases: 17. There are 16 residues in the CDR3. The germline gives CDR1 LNHDA, CDR2 SQIVND (reference sequence). The TCR beta CDR3 regions underwent amplification using RNA transcripts as the source. HTBI primers drove first-round RT-PCR of the TCR CDR3. TCRdb fed the multiplex PCR reads into MiXCR, producing one record per CDR3 protein. The table records 600,000 to 800,000 distinct CDR3 sequences, over 35% of them present only once.

Sequences were obtained from blood. The TCR originated in a woman between 35 and 50 years old with Graves' hyperthyroidism. The chain employs TRBV19 and TRBJ1-1, with TRBD1 matching 7 bases. The CDR3 DNA reads as TGTGCCAGCAGTTCGTTTATGACAGGGTTGGGCACTGAAGCTTTCTTT. It codes for CASSSFMTGLGTEAFF.